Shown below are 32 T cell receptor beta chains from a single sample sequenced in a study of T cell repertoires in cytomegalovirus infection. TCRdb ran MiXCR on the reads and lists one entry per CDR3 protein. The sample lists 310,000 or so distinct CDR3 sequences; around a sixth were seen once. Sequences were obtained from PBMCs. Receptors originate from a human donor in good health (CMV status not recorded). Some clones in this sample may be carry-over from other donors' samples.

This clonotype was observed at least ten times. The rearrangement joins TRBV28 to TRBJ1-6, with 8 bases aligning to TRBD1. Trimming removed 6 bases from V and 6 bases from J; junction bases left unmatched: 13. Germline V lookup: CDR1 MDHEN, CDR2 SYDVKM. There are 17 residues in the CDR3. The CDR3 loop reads CASSTRRQGRFNSPLHF. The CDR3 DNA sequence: TGTGCCAGCAGCACCAGGAGACAGGGGCGATTTAATTCACCCCTCCACTTT.

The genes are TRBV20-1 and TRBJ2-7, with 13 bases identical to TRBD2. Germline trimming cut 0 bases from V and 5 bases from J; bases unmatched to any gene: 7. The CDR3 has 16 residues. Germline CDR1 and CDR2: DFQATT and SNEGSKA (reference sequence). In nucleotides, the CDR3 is TGCAGTGCTAGAGATCTAGGGACTAGCGGGGAAAACGAGCAGTACTTC. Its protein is CSARDLGTSGENEQYF.

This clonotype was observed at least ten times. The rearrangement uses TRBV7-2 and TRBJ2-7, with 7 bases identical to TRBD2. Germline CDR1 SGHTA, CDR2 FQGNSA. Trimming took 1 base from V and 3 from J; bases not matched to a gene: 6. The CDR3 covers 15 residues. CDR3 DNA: TGTGCCAGCAGCTTAGGGCCCCAGCGGGGCTACGAGCAGTACTTC. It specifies CASSLGPQRGYEQYF.

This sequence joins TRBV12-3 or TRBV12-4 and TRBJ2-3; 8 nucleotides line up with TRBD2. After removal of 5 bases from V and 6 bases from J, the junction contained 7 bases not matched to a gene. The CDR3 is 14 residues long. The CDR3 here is CASSPVTSADTQYF. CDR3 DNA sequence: TGTGCCAGCAGTCCCGTGACTAGCGCCGATACGCAGTATTTT.

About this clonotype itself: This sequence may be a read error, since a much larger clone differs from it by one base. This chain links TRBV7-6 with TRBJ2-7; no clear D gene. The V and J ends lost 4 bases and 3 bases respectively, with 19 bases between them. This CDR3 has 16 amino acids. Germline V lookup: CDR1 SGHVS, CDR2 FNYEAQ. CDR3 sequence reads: CASSSTLASSNYEQYF. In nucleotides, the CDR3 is TGTGCCAGCAGCTCTACTCTGGCCTCTAGTAACTACGAGCAGTACTTC. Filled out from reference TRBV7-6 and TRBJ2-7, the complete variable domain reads GAGVSQSPRYKVTKRGQDVALRCDPISGHVSLYWYRQALGQGPEFLTYFNYEAQQDKSGLPNDRFSAERPEGSISTLTIQRTEQRDSAMYRCASSSTLASSNYEQYFGPGTRLTVT.

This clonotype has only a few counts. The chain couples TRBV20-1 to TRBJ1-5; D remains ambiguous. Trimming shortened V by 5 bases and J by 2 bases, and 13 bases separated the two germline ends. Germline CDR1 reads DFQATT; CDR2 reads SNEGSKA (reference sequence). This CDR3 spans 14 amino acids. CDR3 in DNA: TGCAGTGCTTTCGGACCCGGTGGCAATCAGCCCCAGCATTTT. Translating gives CSAFGPGGNQPQHF.

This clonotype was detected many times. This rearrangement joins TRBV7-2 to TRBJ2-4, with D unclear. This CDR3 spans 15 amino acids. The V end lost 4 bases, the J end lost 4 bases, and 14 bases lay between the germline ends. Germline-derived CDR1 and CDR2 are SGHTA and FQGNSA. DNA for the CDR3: TGTGCCAGCAGCTCAGATTCGGACGGAAAAAACATTCAGTACTTC. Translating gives CASSSDSDGKNIQYF.

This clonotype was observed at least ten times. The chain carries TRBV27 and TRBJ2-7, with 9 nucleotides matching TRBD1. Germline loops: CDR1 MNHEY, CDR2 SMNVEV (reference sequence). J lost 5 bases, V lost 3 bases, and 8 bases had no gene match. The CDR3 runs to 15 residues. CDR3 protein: CASSLGQGELDEQYF. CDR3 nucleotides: TGTGCCAGCAGTTTGGGACAGGGTGAATTGGACGAGCAGTACTTC.

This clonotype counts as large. Here the CDR3 reads CASSIAGLAGVPSTDEQFF. The CDR3 coding sequence is TGTGCCAGTAGTATAGCGGGGCTAGCGGGGGTCCCATCTACGGATGAGCAGTTCTTC. The chain combines TRBV19 with TRBJ2-1; 10 bases are a match to TRBD2. The CDR3 is 19 amino acids. With V trimmed by 1 base and J by 8 bases, 17 bases remained unmatched. CDR1 is LNHDA and CDR2 is SQIVND in the germline V gene (reference sequence).

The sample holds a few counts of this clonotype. The CDR3 spells CASSQVVGQPQHF. In nucleotides, the CDR3 is TGCGCCAGCAGCCAAGTAGTGGGTCAGCCCCAGCATTTT. J is TRBJ1-5 and V is TRBV4-1, with D hard to call. CDR1 is MGHRA, CDR2 YSYEKL, per germline. Trimming stripped 1 base from V and 6 bases from J, with 7 bases between. The CDR3 is 13 amino acids.

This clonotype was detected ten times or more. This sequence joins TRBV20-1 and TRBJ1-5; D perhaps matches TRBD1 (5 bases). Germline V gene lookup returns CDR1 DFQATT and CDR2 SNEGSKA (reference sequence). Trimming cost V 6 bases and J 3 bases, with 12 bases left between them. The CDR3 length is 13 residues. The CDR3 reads CSARGDLNQPQHF. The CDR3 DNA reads TGCAGTGCCCGGGGGGATCTCAATCAGCCCCAGCATTTT.

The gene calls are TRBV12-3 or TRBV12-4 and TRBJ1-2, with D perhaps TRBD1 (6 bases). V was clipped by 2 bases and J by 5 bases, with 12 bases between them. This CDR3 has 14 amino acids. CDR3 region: CASSLSGAGYGYTF. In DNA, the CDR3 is TGTGCCAGCAGTTTATCAGGGGCTGGGTATGGCTACACCTTC.

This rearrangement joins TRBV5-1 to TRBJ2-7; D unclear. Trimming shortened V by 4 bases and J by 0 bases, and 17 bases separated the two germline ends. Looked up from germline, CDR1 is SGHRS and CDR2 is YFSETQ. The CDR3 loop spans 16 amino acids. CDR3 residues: CASSNGFDIPSYEQYF. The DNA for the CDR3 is TGCGCCAGCAGCAACGGGTTCGACATCCCCTCCTACGAGCAGTACTTC.

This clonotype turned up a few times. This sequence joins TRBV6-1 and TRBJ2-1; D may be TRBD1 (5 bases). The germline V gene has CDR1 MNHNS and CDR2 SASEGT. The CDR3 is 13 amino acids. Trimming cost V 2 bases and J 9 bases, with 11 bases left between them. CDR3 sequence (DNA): TGTGCCAGCAGTGAACCCAGGGTCGGTGAGCAGTTCTTC. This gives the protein CASSEPRVGEQFF.

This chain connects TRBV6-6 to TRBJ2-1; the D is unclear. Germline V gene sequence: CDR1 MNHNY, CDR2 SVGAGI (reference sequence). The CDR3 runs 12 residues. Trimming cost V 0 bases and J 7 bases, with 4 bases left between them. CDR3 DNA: TGTGCCAGCAGTTACTCGAGAAATGAGCAGTTCTTC. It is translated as CASSYSRNEQFF.

CDR3 region: CASSFGDRPYNEQFF. CDR3 bases: TGTGCCAGCAGCTTTGGAGACAGGCCCTACAATGAGCAGTTCTTC. V and J are TRBV7-4 and TRBJ2-1; maybe TRBD1 (6 bases). Germline V gene sequence: CDR1 SGHVT, CDR2 SQSDAQ. V was cut by 3 bases and J by 2 bases, with 11 bases left in between. The length of the CDR3 is 15 residues.

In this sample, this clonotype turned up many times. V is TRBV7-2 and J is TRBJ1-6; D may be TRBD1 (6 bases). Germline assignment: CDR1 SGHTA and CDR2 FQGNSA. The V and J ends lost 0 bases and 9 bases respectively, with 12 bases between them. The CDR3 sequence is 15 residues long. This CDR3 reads CASSLAWGLASPLHF. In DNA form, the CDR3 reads TGTGCCAGCAGCTTAGCGTGGGGGCTGGCTTCACCCCTCCACTTT.

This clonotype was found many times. CDR3 protein: CASSNTGGAETQYF. The CDR3 DNA sequence: TGTGCCAGCAGTAACACAGGGGGCGCGGAGACCCAGTACTTC. This sequence joins TRBV6-1 and TRBJ2-5, with TRBD1 matching over 9 bases. Germline CDR1 MNHNS, CDR2 SASEGT. The CDR3 runs to 14 residues. The V and J ends lost 5 bases and 5 bases, in that order; junction bases with no gene match: 6.

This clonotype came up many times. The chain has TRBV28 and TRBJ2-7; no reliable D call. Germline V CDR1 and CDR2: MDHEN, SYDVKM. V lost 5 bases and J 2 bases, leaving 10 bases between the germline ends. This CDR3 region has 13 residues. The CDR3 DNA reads TGTGCCAGCAGTGTCCCGATTCCCTACGAGCAGTACTTC. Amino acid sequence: CASSVPIPYEQYF.

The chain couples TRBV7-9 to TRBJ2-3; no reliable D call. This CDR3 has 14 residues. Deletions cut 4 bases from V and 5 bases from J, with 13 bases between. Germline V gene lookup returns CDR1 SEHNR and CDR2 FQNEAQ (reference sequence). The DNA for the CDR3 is TGTGCCAGCAGCTCGTATGTTCTTGGAGATACGCAGTATTTT. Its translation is CASSSYVLGDTQYF.

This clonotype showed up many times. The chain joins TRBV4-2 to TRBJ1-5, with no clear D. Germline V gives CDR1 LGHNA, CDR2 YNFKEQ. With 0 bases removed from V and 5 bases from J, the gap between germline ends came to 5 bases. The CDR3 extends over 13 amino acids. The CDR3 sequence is CASSQDRDQPQHF. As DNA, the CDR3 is TGTGCCAGCAGCCAAGATAGGGATCAGCCCCAGCATTTT.

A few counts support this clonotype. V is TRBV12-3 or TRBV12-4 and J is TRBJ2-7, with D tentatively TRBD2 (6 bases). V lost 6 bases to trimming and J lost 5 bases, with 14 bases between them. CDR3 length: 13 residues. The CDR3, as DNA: TGTGCCAGCAGCGCCCGGGACTTAAACGAGCAGTACTTC. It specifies CASSARDLNEQYF.

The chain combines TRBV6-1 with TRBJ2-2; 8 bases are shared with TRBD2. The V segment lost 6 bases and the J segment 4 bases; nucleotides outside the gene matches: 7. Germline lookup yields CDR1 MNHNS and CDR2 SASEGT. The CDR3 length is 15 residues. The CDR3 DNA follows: TGTGCCAGCAGAGCTACTAGCGGCTCCACCGGGGAGCTGTTTTTT. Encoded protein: CASRATSGSTGELFF.

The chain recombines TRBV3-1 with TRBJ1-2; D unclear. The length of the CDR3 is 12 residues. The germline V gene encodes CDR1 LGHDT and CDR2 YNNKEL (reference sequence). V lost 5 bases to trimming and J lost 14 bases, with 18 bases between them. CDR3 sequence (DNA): TGTGCCAGCAGCTTCAGTACGGGCGGAGAAACCTTC. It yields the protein CASSFSTGGETF.

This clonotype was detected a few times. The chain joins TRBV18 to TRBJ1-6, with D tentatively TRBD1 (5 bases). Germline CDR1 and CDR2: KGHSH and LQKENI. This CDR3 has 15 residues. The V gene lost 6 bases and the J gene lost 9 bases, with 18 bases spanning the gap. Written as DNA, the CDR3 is TGTGCCAGCTCGCCCATTGGGGGTGTGGGTTCACCCCTCCACTTT. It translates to CASSPIGGVGSPLHF.

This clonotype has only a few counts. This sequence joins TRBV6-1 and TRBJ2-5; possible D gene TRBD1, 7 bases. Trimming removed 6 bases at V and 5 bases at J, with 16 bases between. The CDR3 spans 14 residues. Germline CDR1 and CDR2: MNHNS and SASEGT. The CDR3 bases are TGTGCCAGCAGAATGGATTCAGGGGGGGAGACCCAGTACTTC. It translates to CASRMDSGGETQYF.

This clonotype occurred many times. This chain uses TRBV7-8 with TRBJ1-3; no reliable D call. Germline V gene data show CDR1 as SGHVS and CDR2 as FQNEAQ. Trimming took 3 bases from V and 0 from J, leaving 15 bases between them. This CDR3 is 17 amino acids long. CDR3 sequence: CASSFQFLHNSGNTIYF. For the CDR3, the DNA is TGTGCCAGCAGCTTTCAATTCCTCCATAACTCTGGAAACACCATATATTTT.

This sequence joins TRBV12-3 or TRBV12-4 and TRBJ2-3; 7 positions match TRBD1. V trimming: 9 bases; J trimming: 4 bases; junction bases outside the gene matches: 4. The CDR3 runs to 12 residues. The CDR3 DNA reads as TGTGCCAGTAACAGGGGAGCAGATACGCAGTATTTT. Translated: CASNRGADTQYF.

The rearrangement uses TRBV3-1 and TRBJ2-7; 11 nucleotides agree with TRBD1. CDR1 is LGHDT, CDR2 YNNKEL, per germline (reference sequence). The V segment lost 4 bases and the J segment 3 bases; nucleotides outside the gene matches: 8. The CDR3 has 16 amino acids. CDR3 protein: CASSPRWGTGGYEQYF. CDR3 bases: TGTGCCAGCAGCCCTCGTTGGGGGACAGGGGGCTACGAGCAGTACTTC.

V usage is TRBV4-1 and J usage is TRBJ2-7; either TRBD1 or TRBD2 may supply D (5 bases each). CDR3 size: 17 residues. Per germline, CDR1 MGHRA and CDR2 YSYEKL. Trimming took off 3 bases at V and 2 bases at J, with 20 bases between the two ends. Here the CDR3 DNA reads TGCGCCAGCAGCCAGGGACCCGGGGCAGGGACCCCCTACGAGCAGTACTTC. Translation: CASSQGPGAGTPYEQYF.

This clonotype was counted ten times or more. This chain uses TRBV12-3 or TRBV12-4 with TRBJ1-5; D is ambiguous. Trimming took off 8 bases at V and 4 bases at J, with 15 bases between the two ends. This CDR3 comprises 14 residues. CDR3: CASCRSNANQPQHF. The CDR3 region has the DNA TGTGCCAGCTGTCGCTCCAACGCAAATCAGCCCCAGCATTTT.

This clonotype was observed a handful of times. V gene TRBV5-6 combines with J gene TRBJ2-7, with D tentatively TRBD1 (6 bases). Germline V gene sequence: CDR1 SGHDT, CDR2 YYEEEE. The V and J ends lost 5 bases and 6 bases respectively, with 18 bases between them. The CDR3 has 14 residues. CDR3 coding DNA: TGTGCCAGCAGTTTAACAGGGCTCGAGCGCGAGCAGTACTTC. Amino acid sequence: CASSLTGLEREQYF.